This T cell receptor beta chain is from a study of molecular identifiers for immune sequencing clone quantification. Study-wide results and limits: Naive cells had under 1% of molecules in clones above 20 RNA copies, effectors over 99%.

Naive CD8 T cells were sorted as CD8+CD4-CCR7+CD45RA+. Comment on this clonotype: Its antigen remains unknown.

V was shortened by 5 bases and J by 3 bases, with 11 bases between the two germline ends. The CDR3 runs to 15 residues. TCRdb analysed the PCR reads with MiXCR anew, one entry per CDR3 protein. The data contain more than 85,000 distinct CDR3 sequences, under 40% of them seen just once; the ten biggest clones take up around a tenth. The gene calls are TRBV12-3 or TRBV12-4 and TRBJ2-6; a weak D match, TRBD2 (6 bases). The sequenced sample was naive CD8+ T cells from blood, with Jurkat cell RNA spiked in. Subset reported: FACS-sorted CD8+CD4-CCR7+CD45RA+ naive T cells. This receptor was identified in a human donor in good health. Some libraries in this study had Jurkat cell RNA spiked in. CDR3 nucleotides: TGTGCCAGCAGTGGAGGGCCCGGTGGGGCCAACGTCCTGACTTTC. It codes for CASSGGPGGANVLTF.